The 10 T cell receptor beta chains listed next were all sequenced from one sample in a study of glioma-infiltrating T cells after dendritic cell vaccination. Repertoires were generated with immunoSEQ multiplex PCR, while TCRdb's copy carries only in-frame clones and drops some. This table has about 21,000 clones, 79% appearing once. The sample consisted of blood, taken before dendritic cell vaccination. These receptors were taken from a human donor with glioblastoma.

This sequence joins TRBV27 and TRBJ1-5; possible D gene TRBD1, 5 bases. The ends were cut back, 9 bases at V and 3 bases at J, with 27 bases in the middle. The CDR3 runs to 18 residues. The germline CDR1 and CDR2 sequences are MNHEY and SMNVEV (reference sequence). CDR3 amino acids: CASQQFSVSQGANQPQHF. The CDR3 nucleotides are TGTGCCAGTCAGCAGTTTTCAGTCTCGCAGGGCGCCAATCAGCCCCAGCATTTT.

This rearrangement joins TRBV7-3 to TRBJ2-3; D gene ambiguous. This CDR3 spans 15 amino acids. The V gene's germline CDR1 is SGHTA and CDR2 FQGTGA. With 4 bases removed from V and 2 bases from J, the gap between germline ends came to 13 bases. CDR3 DNA sequence: TGTGCCAGCAGCTCCACCCGCGGATTCACAGATACGCAGTATTTT. Translated, it gives CASSSTRGFTDTQYF.

The rearrangement uses TRBV27 and TRBJ1-2, with D perhaps TRBD1 (5 bases). CDR1 is MNHEY, CDR2 SMNVEV, per germline (reference sequence). The CDR3 length is 15 residues. Trimming removed 5 bases from V and 2 bases from J, with 15 bases in between. Here the CDR3 reads CASSPQWGPNYGYTF. DNA of the CDR3: TGTGCCAGCAGTCCACAATGGGGCCCCAACTATGGCTACACCTTC.

CDR3 sequence (DNA): TGCAGCGTTGAAGAGTCAAAGGGACTAGCGGGAGTAAATGAGCAGTTCTTC. Protein: CSVEESKGLAGVNEQFF. This sequence joins TRBV29-1 and TRBJ2-1, with 14 bases matching TRBD2. There are 17 residues in the CDR3. Germline V gives CDR1 SQVTM, CDR2 ANQGSEA. The V and J ends lost 0 bases and 7 bases, in that order; junction bases with no gene match: 8.

This chain joins TRBV5-1 and TRBJ2-5, with 10 bases that match TRBD2. Germline lookup yields CDR1 SGHRS and CDR2 YFSETQ. Unmatched junction bases numbered 7, after V lost 4 bases and J lost 1 base. The CDR3 totals 16 residues. CDR3 DNA sequence: TGCGCCAGCAGCGCGAGCGGGAGGGGCGGCCAAGAGACCCAGTACTTC. Its protein is CASSASGRGGQETQYF.

A single count supports this clone. The gene calls are TRBV6-5 and TRBJ2-7, with 9 bases lining up with TRBD1. The V gene end was trimmed by 4 bases and the J gene end by 4 bases; junction bases not matched to a gene: 5. The CDR3 totals 14 residues. CDR1 MNHEY and CDR2 SVGAGI come from the germline V gene. The CDR3 protein is CASSSRGQGYEQYF. The CDR3 bases are TGTGCCAGCAGTTCTCGAGGACAGGGGTACGAGCAGTACTTC.

The gene calls are TRBV27 and TRBJ2-1; 7 nucleotides line up with TRBD2. The V segment lost 8 bases and the J segment 2 bases; nucleotides outside the gene matches: 6. The germline V gene has CDR1 MNHEY and CDR2 SMNVEV (reference sequence). The CDR3 has 14 amino acids. In nucleotides, the CDR3 is TGTGCCAGCCGGGGGGTTTTGCCCTACAATGAGCAGTTCTTC. Protein sequence: CASRGVLPYNEQFF.

V usage is TRBV20-1 and J usage is TRBJ2-1; D is uncertain. The length of the CDR3 is 11 residues. Germline V gene data show CDR1 as DFQATT and CDR2 as SNEGSKA (reference sequence). Trimming shortened V by 5 bases and J by 10 bases, and 12 bases separated the two germline ends. The CDR3 nucleotides are TGCAGTGCTGAAACTCGGTCCGAGCAGTTCTTC. It codes for CSAETRSEQFF.

The chain recombines TRBV29-1 with TRBJ1-2, with TRBD1 as a possible D gene (6 bases). The V and J ends lost 3 bases and 0 bases respectively, with 17 bases between them. Germline V lookup: CDR1 SQVTM, CDR2 ANQGSEA. The length of the CDR3 is 16 residues. The CDR3, as DNA: TGCAGCGTTGATCTTGTCGGGGGGGCACCTAACTATGGCTACACCTTC. Translating it yields CSVDLVGGAPNYGYTF.

This clone was observed a single time. V and J are TRBV5-1 and TRBJ1-5; perhaps TRBD1 as D (5 bases). Germline V CDR1 and CDR2: SGHRS, YFSETQ. The CDR3 runs 14 residues. Trimming took 3 bases from V and 7 from J, leaving 14 bases between them. The CDR3 DNA reads as TGCGCCAGCAGCTCGGAAGCAGGGTCGCAGCCCCAGCATTTT. As protein: CASSSEAGSQPQHF.